Shown below are 16 T cell receptor beta chains from a single sample sequenced in a study of metastatic and nonmetastatic thyroid tumors. TCRdb ran MiXCR on the PCR reads. There are about 70,000 clones in the sample; less than 20% occur only once, and about 13% lies in the top ten. All patients reached thyroid surgery having received no treatment beforehand. The source material was blood. The receptors were sampled from a female donor with papillary thyroid cancer or a benign thyroid nodule (not recorded which). Some clones in this sample may be carry-over from other donors' samples.

The genes are TRBV11-1 and TRBJ2-2; the D gene is possibly TRBD2 (6 bases). Germline assignment: CDR1 SGHAT and CDR2 FQDESV (reference sequence). This CDR3 contains 16 residues. V lost 5 bases to trimming and J lost 1 base, with 14 bases between them. CDR3 nucleotide sequence: TGTGCCAGCAGCCCCTTGGCGCGGGGGAACACCGGGGAGCTGTTTTTT. Protein sequence: CASSPLARGNTGELFF.

V and J are TRBV2 and TRBJ1-6, with TRBD1 matching over 9 bases. Germline V gene lookup returns CDR1 SNHLY and CDR2 FYNNEI. Trimming took 4 bases from V and 9 from J; bases not matched to a gene: 4. CDR3 length equals 14 residues. The CDR3 DNA is TGTGCCAGCAGTGCGGGGACAGGGATTTCACCCCTCCACTTT. Translating it yields CASSAGTGISPLHF.

The chain couples TRBV2 to TRBJ2-3; D gene uncertain. V lost 4 bases, J lost 3 bases, and 8 bases lay in between. CDR1 and CDR2 (germline): SNHLY, FYNNEI. The CDR3 totals 13 residues. The CDR3 DNA is TGTGCCAGCAGTGTACTGGTAACAGATACGCAGTATTTT. It encodes CASSVLVTDTQYF.

V gene TRBV5-1 combines with J gene TRBJ2-3, with 7 nucleotides matching TRBD2. The CDR3 is 16 residues long. V dropped 6 bases and J dropped 4; count of bases not matched to a gene: 14. CDR1 SGHRS and CDR2 YFSETQ come from the germline V gene. CDR3 sequence (DNA): TGCGCCAGCAAACTTAGGACTAGAAGGTTCTCAGATACGCAGTATTTT. Protein product: CASKLRTRRFSDTQYF.

This clone has a count of ten or more. The V and J genes are TRBV2 and TRBJ2-1, with 11 bases aligning to TRBD1. The trim removed 3 bases at V and 9 bases at J, leaving 4 bases unmatched. The germline V gene has CDR1 SNHLY and CDR2 FYNNEI. The length of the CDR3 is 14 residues. The CDR3, as DNA: TGTGCCAGCAGTGAGGGACAGGGGGGTTCTGAGCAGTTCTTC. It codes for CASSEGQGGSEQFF.

This clone was counted many times. This chain joins TRBV5-1 and TRBJ1-1; D gene uncertain. The V end was cut by 0 bases, the J end by 7 bases, with 10 bases between. The CDR3 consists of 13 residues. Germline lookup yields CDR1 SGHRS and CDR2 YFSETQ. The CDR3 is CASSLGAGLEAFF. CDR3 coding DNA: TGCGCCAGCAGCTTGGGAGCTGGACTTGAAGCTTTCTTT.

This clone was detected ten times or more. At the DNA level, this CDR3 is encoded by other sequences in the same sample as well. The J gene is TRBJ2-7, the V gene TRBV12-3 or TRBV12-4; 10 nucleotides align to TRBD1. CDR3 size: 14 residues. V was clipped by 5 bases and J by 6 bases; unmatched bases: 7. The CDR3: CASSPTGGYSEQYF. The CDR3 DNA sequence: TGTGCCAGCAGTCCGACAGGGGGCTACTCCGAGCAGTACTTC.

This clone has at least ten counts. V is TRBV2 and J is TRBJ2-5; 7 nucleotides match TRBD1. Germline V CDR1 and CDR2: SNHLY, FYNNEI. The CDR3 consists of 14 residues. V shed 5 bases and J 1 base; nucleotides not matched to a gene: 4. CDR3 nucleotide sequence: TGTGCCAGCAGTTCGGGACAGATCCAAGAGACCCAGTACTTC. It specifies CASSSGQIQETQYF.

This clone was counted at least ten times. The rearrangement links TRBV19 to TRBJ2-1, with 9 bases matching TRBD2. Germline-derived CDR1 and CDR2 are LNHDA and SQIVND (reference sequence). Trimming removed 4 bases from V and 9 bases from J; junction bases left unmatched: 4. This CDR3 is built from 13 residues. The CDR3 is CASSSGRAGEQFF. The CDR3 nucleotides read TGTGCCAGTAGTAGCGGGAGGGCAGGTGAGCAGTTCTTC.

This clone was recorded many times. The rearrangement links TRBV6-1 to TRBJ1-5, with D unresolved. Germline CDR1 MNHNS, CDR2 SASEGT. V was cut by 5 bases and J by 11 bases, with 16 bases left in between. This CDR3 has 13 residues. The CDR3 spells CASSQRGESAQHF. DNA for the CDR3: TGTGCCAGCAGTCAGCGTGGAGAATCGGCCCAGCATTTT.

The chain carries TRBV18 and TRBJ1-6; D gene uncertain. Per germline, CDR1 KGHSH and CDR2 LQKENI. V lost 4 bases and J 4 bases, leaving 8 bases between the germline ends. This CDR3 contains 14 residues. CDR3 residues: CASSLGRYNSPLHF. In nucleotides, the CDR3 is TGTGCCAGCTCACTCGGGAGATATAATTCACCCCTCCACTTT.

This clone counts as medium-sized (0.01 to 0.1%). This chain connects TRBV12-3 or TRBV12-4 to TRBJ1-5, with 7 nucleotides matching TRBD1. V dropped 2 bases and J dropped 2; count of bases not matched to a gene: 0. The CDR3 totals 14 residues. The CDR3 coding sequence is TGTGCCAGCAGTTTAACAGGGGGCAATCAGCCCCAGCATTTT. As protein: CASSLTGGNQPQHF.

The table lists this clone with many counts. The gene calls are TRBV7-8 and TRBJ2-7; weak D call: TRBD1 (7 bases). V lost 4 bases and J lost 6, with 16 bases in between. CDR3 size: 14 residues. Germline V gives CDR1 SGHVS, CDR2 FQNEAQ. CDR3 DNA: TGTGCCAGCAGCTACCGACAGGGAGGAGGCGAGCAGTACTTC. This gives the protein CASSYRQGGGEQYF.

In this sample, this clone turned up many times. The genes are TRBV11-2 and TRBJ1-2, with D unclear. The CDR3 contains 14 residues. Germline CDR1 reads SGHAT; CDR2 reads FQNNGV. V gave up 3 bases and J gave up 1 base, with 9 bases separating them. The CDR3 sequence is CASSFEGLNYGYTF. The CDR3 DNA sequence: TGTGCCAGCAGCTTCGAGGGTCTTAACTATGGCTACACCTTC. The complete variable domain, with remaining parts taken from reference TRBV11-2 and TRBJ1-2, reads EAGVAQSPRYKIIEKRQSVAFWCNPISGHATLYWYQQILGQGPKLLIQFQNNGVVDDSQLPKDRFSAERLKGVDSTLKIQPAKLEDSAVYLCASSFEGLNYGYTFGSGTRLTVV.

This clone was counted at least ten times. The rearrangement uses TRBV5-1 and TRBJ2-7; TRBD2 matches 14 bases. The length of the CDR3 is 15 residues. Germline V lookup: CDR1 SGHRS, CDR2 YFSETQ. After removal of 4 bases from V and 5 bases from J, the junction contained 5 bases not matched to a gene. The CDR3 DNA sequence: TGCGCCAGCAGCGGGGGACTAGCGGGAGAAAACGAGCAGTACTTC. Its translation: CASSGGLAGENEQYF.

This clone was seen at least ten times. The chain employs TRBV7-9 and TRBJ1-1; 7 nucleotides line up with TRBD1. The junction had 16 bases not matched to a gene; V was cut back by 5 bases and J by 7 bases. From germline, CDR1 is SEHNR and CDR2 FQNEAQ (reference sequence). This CDR3 comprises 16 residues. CDR3: CASSPPLAGQDFEAFF. Written as DNA, the CDR3 is TGTGCCAGCAGCCCCCCACTTGCTGGACAGGACTTTGAAGCTTTCTTT.